The clone carrying this TCR beta chain came up a few times. Its specificity is not known. The data were taken from a study of response to subunit inactivated influenza vaccine. Study-level points and caveats: Authors proposed each seasonal influenza vaccination draws in few new T cells.

TCRdb passed the RT-PCR reads through MiXCR, listing each CDR3 protein once. Of 800,000 or so distinct CDR3 sequences in the sample, 21% were seen once. CDR1 and CDR2 from the germline V gene are SGHRS and YFSETQ. The V segment lost 4 bases and the J segment 8 bases; nucleotides outside the gene matches: 8. CDR3 length: 14 amino acids. This chain links TRBV5-1 with TRBJ2-3, with TRBD2 identical over 9 bases. Sequencing was performed on PBMCs from blood, taken 4 to 6 days after vaccination. This receptor was obtained from a man aged 45 to 65 who received an inactivated influenza vaccine. The CDR3 here is CASSGQDSGGTQYF. CDR3 bases: TGCGCCAGCAGCGGGCAGGATAGCGGGGGTACGCAGTATTTT.